A single sample is the source of the 22 T cell receptor beta chains below, sequenced in a study of T cell responses to AZD1222 COVID-19 vaccine. Generated by immunoSEQ multiplex PCR, the TCRdb table keeps only in-frame clones and is missing some. There are 130,000 or so clones in the sample; about 90% occur only once, and under 3.5% lies in the top ten. The sequencing used peripheral blood, collected on day 0 of AZD1222 vaccination. The source is an adult in good health.

The V call is TRBV7-9, the J call TRBJ2-7, with D unclear. This CDR3 spans 11 amino acids. The germline CDR1 and CDR2 sequences are SEHNR and FQNEAQ (reference sequence). V gave up 2 bases and J gave up 5 bases, with 4 bases separating them. The CDR3 DNA reads TGTGCCAGCAGCTTAAAGAACGAGCAGTACTTC. This translates into CASSLKNEQYF.

The CDR3 is CASSFRDETEAFF. In DNA, the CDR3 is TGTGCCAGCAGTTTCCGGGACGAAACTGAAGCTTTCTTT. V is TRBV27 and J is TRBJ1-1, with D possibly TRBD1 on 5 matching bases. CDR1 and CDR2 (germline): MNHEY, SMNVEV (reference sequence). The V end was cut by 3 bases, the J end by 5 bases, with 10 bases between. This CDR3 is 13 amino acids long.

V and J are TRBV5-6 and TRBJ2-7, with D possibly being TRBD2 (6 bases). The CDR3 runs to 14 residues. Deletions cut 0 bases from V and 2 bases from J, with 9 bases between. The germline CDR1 and CDR2 sequences are SGHDT and YYEEEE. CDR3 sequence: CASSLAGAPYEQYF. CDR3 bases: TGTGCCAGCAGCTTGGCGGGAGCCCCCTACGAGCAGTACTTC.

As DNA, the CDR3 is TGTGCCTGGAGTCCTACGACAGGTAGGAACACTGAAGCTTTCTTT. Amino acid sequence: CAWSPTTGRNTEAFF. The V gene is TRBV30, the J gene TRBJ1-1; tentatively, D is TRBD1 (6 bases). This CDR3 is 15 amino acids long. CDR1 and CDR2 from the germline V gene are GTSNPN and SVGIG (reference sequence). V was pared by 2 bases and J by 1 base, with 14 bases between.

This clone has just one count. The chain couples TRBV6-5 to TRBJ1-2; D not resolved. CDR3 length: 15 amino acids. The germline V gene encodes CDR1 MNHEY and CDR2 SVGAGI. Trimming removed 4 bases from V and 4 bases from J, with 16 bases in between. The CDR3 region has the DNA TGTGCCAGCAGTTTCCGAACCCCACGGGCCTATGGCTACACCTTC. Its protein is CASSFRTPRAYGYTF.

The chain is built from TRBV5-5 and TRBJ1-2, with D perhaps matching TRBD1 (5 bases). From germline, CDR1 is SGHKS and CDR2 YYEKEE (reference sequence). The CDR3 is made up of 15 amino acids. Trimming removed 4 bases at V and 4 bases at J, with 17 bases between. The CDR3 sequence is CASSRSPGAAYGYTF. The CDR3 DNA reads as TGTGCCAGCAGCCGTTCTCCCGGGGCGGCCTATGGCTACACCTTC.

The CDR3 spells CASSYEPGLREAFF. The CDR3 DNA reads as TGTGCCAGCAGTTACGAGCCAGGGCTAAGGGAAGCTTTCTTT. This chain uses TRBV6-5 with TRBJ1-1, with D possibly being TRBD1 (5 bases). In germline, CDR1 is MNHEY, CDR2 SVGAGI. Trimming took off 2 bases at V and 8 bases at J, with 15 bases between the two ends. The CDR3 runs 14 residues.

This chain connects TRBV18 to TRBJ1-1; no definite D call. Germline lookup yields CDR1 KGHSH and CDR2 LQKENI. The CDR3 is 16 amino acids. V dropped 3 bases and J dropped 5 bases, with 19 bases sitting between them. The DNA of the CDR3 is TGTGCCAGCTCACCTCTACCCGGGAAGAAGGATACTGAAGCTTTCTTT. Its protein is CASSPLPGKKDTEAFF.

This chain joins TRBV5-1 and TRBJ1-6; no reliable D call. The CDR3 is 15 amino acids. Germline-derived CDR1 and CDR2 are SGHRS and YFSETQ. Between the trimmed V and J ends, which lost 0 bases and 5 bases, there was a span of 9 bases. CDR3 sequence (DNA): TGCGCCAGCAGCTTGGTGGCAGAGGATAATTCACCCCTCCACTTT. The encoded protein is CASSLVAEDNSPLHF. Looking up the rest from reference TRBV5-1 and TRBJ1-6 gives the full variable domain: KAGVTQTPRYLIKTRGQQVTLSCSPISGHRSVSWYQQTPGQGLQFLFEYFSETQRNKGNFPGRFSGRQFSNSRSEMNVSTLELGDSALYLCASSLVAEDNSPLHFGNGTRLTVT.

On this clone itself: A read error may produce the germline difference seen at one junction end. The chain links TRBV10-3 to TRBJ2-1, with D perhaps assigned TRBD1 or TRBD2 (5 bases each). The germline V gene has CDR1 ENHRY and CDR2 SYGVKD. This CDR3 is 13 amino acids long. The CDR3 reads CAISRDPPNKQFF. The CDR3 bases are TGTGCCATCAGCCGGGACCCACCCAATAAGCAGTTCTTC.

This clone was counted once. The rearrangement joins TRBV4-1 to TRBJ1-5, with D perhaps TRBD1 (6 bases). The germline V and J ends were trimmed by 0 bases and 6 bases, with 15 bases remaining between them. Germline-derived CDR1 and CDR2 are MGHRA and YSYEKL. This CDR3 contains 16 residues. CDR3 DNA: TGCGCCAGCAGCCAAGAATCAGGGGCGTGGGGTCAGCCCCAGCATTTT. Its protein is CASSQESGAWGQPQHF.

A single count supports this clone. This chain joins TRBV29-1 and TRBJ1-1; a possible D gene is TRBD1 (6 bases). This CDR3 is 13 amino acids long. V was cut by 2 bases and J by 4 bases, with 11 bases left in between. The V gene's germline CDR1 is SQVTM and CDR2 ANQGSEA. The CDR3 DNA is TGCAGCGTTGAAAAAGGACAGTCCACTGAAGCTTTCTTT. This translates into CSVEKGQSTEAFF.

The chain joins TRBV5-4 to TRBJ1-2; D possibly corresponds to TRBD1 (5 bases). This CDR3 spans 15 amino acids. V lost 0 bases to trimming and J lost 3 bases, with 12 bases between them. Germline V gene lookup returns CDR1 SGHNT and CDR2 YYREEE (reference sequence). The CDR3 loop reads CASSLAGGFDYGYTF. The CDR3 nucleotides are TGTGCCAGCAGCTTGGCGGGGGGTTTTGACTATGGCTACACCTTC. Drawing the rest from reference TRBV5-4 and TRBJ1-2, the complete variable domain is ETGVTQSPTHLIKTRGQQVTLRCSSQSGHNTVSWYQQALGQGPQFIFQYYREEENGRGNFPPRFSGLQFPNYSSELNVNALELDDSALYLCASSLAGGFDYGYTFGSGTRLTVV.

The chain links TRBV19 to TRBJ2-3; 9 bases are a match to TRBD2. Germline V gene sequence: CDR1 LNHDA, CDR2 SQIVND (reference sequence). The V and J ends lost 3 bases and 7 bases, in that order; junction bases with no gene match: 17. The CDR3 sequence is 18 residues long. The CDR3 protein is CASSIKVLAGSPQYTQYF. CDR3 in DNA: TGTGCCAGTAGTATTAAAGTCCTAGCGGGGAGCCCACAATATACGCAGTATTTT. The full variable domain, completed using reference TRBV19 and TRBJ2-3, is DGGITQSPKYLFRKEGQNVTLSCEQNLNHDAMYWYRQDPGQGLRLIYYSQIVNDFQKGDIAEGYSVSREKKESFPLTVTSAQKNPTAFYLCASSIKVLAGSPQYTQYFGPGTRLTVL.

V and J are TRBV19 and TRBJ1-6; D is uncertain. Looked up from germline, CDR1 is LNHDA and CDR2 is SQIVND (reference sequence). Between the trimmed V and J ends, which lost 10 bases and 8 bases, there was a span of 15 bases. CDR3 length equals 13 residues. The CDR3 here is CATAGRLYSPLHF. The DNA of the CDR3 is TGTGCCACTGCCGGGCGGCTCTATTCACCCCTCCACTTT.

The gene calls are TRBV13 and TRBJ1-1, with D perhaps matching TRBD1 (5 bases). The CDR3 loop spans 13 amino acids. The germline CDR1 and CDR2 sequences are PRHDT and FYEKMQ (reference sequence). V lost 3 bases to trimming and J lost 1 base, with 6 bases between them. The CDR3 DNA reads TGTGCCAGCAGCTTGGGGGAGAACACTGAAGCTTTCTTT. It is translated as CASSLGENTEAFF.

The chain recombines TRBV2 with TRBJ2-5; TRBD1 is a possible D gene (6 bases). The CDR3 length is 14 residues. The germline V gene has CDR1 SNHLY and CDR2 FYNNEI. The V end lost 2 bases, the J end lost 5 bases, and 12 bases lay between the germline ends. CDR3 sequence: CASSERWGQETQYF. The CDR3 DNA follows: TGTGCCAGCAGTGAAAGGTGGGGGCAGGAGACCCAGTACTTC.

The chain uses TRBV6-1 and TRBJ1-6, with D hard to call. Germline V gene lookup returns CDR1 MNHNS and CDR2 SASEGT. V shed 2 bases and J shed 7 bases, with 9 bases lying between them. This CDR3 region has 14 residues. For the CDR3, the DNA is TGTGCCAGCAGTGAATTGGCCGGCAATTCACCCCTCCACTTT. It is translated as CASSELAGNSPLHF.

Only a few counts were recorded for this clone. The rearrangement links TRBV7-9 to TRBJ1-2; the D is unclear. The CDR3 extends over 13 amino acids. Deletions cut 1 base from V and 4 bases from J, with 7 bases between. From germline, CDR1 is SEHNR and CDR2 FQNEAQ (reference sequence). CDR3 sequence reads: CASSLGRFYGYTF. DNA of the CDR3: TGTGCCAGCAGCTTAGGAAGGTTCTATGGCTACACCTTC.

This clone was seen a handful of times. The J gene is TRBJ1-2, the V gene TRBV28, with D hard to call. CDR1 and CDR2 (germline): MDHEN, SYDVKM. The CDR3 consists of 13 residues. V shed 2 bases and J shed 0 bases, with 4 bases lying between them. CDR3 amino acids: CASSLRPNYGYTF. CDR3 bases: TGTGCCAGCAGTTTAAGACCTAACTATGGCTACACCTTC.

The gene calls are TRBV30 and TRBJ1-1, with unresolved D. Trimming shortened V by 8 bases and J by 5 bases, and 15 bases separated the two germline ends. The germline V gene encodes CDR1 GTSNPN and CDR2 SVGIG (reference sequence). The CDR3 loop spans 12 amino acids. CDR3 coding DNA: TGTGCCGAGGCCCCATTGGGGACTGAAGCTTTCTTT. Its translation is CAEAPLGTEAFF.

The rearrangement uses TRBV4-1 and TRBJ1-2, with D unresolved. CDR1 and CDR2 (germline): MGHRA, YSYEKL. The V and J ends lost 0 bases and 6 bases respectively, with 5 bases between them. CDR3 size: 12 residues. The CDR3 here is CASSQDYDGYTF. The DNA for the CDR3 is TGCGCCAGCAGCCAAGATTATGATGGCTACACCTTC.